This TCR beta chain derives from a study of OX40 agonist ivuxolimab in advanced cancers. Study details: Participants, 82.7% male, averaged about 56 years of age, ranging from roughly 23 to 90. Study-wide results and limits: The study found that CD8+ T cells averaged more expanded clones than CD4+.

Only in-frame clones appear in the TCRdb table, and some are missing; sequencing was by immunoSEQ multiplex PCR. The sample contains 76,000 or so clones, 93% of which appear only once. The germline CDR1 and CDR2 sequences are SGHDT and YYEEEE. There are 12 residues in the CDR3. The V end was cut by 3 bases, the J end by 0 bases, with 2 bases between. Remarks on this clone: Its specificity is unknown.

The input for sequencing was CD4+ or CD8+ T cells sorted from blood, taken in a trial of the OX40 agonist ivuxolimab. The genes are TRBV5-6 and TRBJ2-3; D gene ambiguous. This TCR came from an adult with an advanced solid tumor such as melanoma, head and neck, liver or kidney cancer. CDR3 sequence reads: CASSYSTDTQYF. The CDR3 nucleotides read TGTGCCAGCAGCTATAGCACAGATACGCAGTATTTT.